This T cell receptor (beta chain) was obtained from a study of cytomegalovirus exposure and HLA in healthy donors. To note about this clone: Its matching antigen is unknown.

Primers: 60 Vbeta forward and 13 Jbeta reverse. Only in-frame clones appear in the TCRdb table, and some are missing; sequencing was by immunoSEQ multiplex PCR. There are over 150,000 clones in the sample; about 71% occur only once, and approximately 2.8% lies in the top ten. Per germline, CDR1 MDHEN and CDR2 SYDVKM. V was trimmed by 3 bases and J by 2 bases, leaving 8 bases between them. The CDR3 runs to 13 residues. The study, taken as a whole, reports: TCR sequences were mostly rare, though some public TCRs occurred in many donors.

This TCR derives from a woman aged 30 to 39 in good health and CMV-seronegative. The J gene is TRBJ2-7, the V gene TRBV28, with a tentative D call TRBD2 (5 bases). Material: PBMCs. The CDR3 here is CASSLPGTYEQYF. CDR3 in DNA: TGTGCCAGCAGTTTGCCCGGGACCTACGAGCAGTACTTC.